The source of this TCR beta chain is a study of blood T cell repertoires in COVID-19. As for the study in general: Samples taken during acute and convalescent COVID-19 were collected in the United States, Italy and Spain. PBMCs, B-cell-depleted T cells, or T cells were the source of the cDNA or gDNA that made up the material.

Original data processing: Reference gene primers were amplified, and this amplification served to estimate nucleated cell counts. Produced via immunoSEQ multiplex PCR; TCRdb's table is partial and in-frame only. V and J calls and clone size are those listed in that table; D and trimming were worked out from the DNA. The sample includes 150,000 or so clones, about 83% of them seen just once. The germline V gene has CDR1 SGHVS and CDR2 FNYEAQ. The CDR3 consists of 16 residues. V was pared by 3 bases and J by 5 bases, with 8 bases of the junction left unmatched. V gene TRBV7-6 combines with J gene TRBJ2-5, with TRBD1 matching 11 bases. This sequence originates from a woman aged 55-75 years with COVID-19, enrolled during active disease. The sample consisted of peripheral blood. CDR3 residues: CASSFVRTGGFETQYF. The CDR3 region has the DNA TGTGCCAGCAGCTTTGTTAGGACAGGGGGCTTTGAGACCCAGTACTTC.